This is a list of T cell receptor beta chains from one sample in a study of regulatory T cells in long-lasting Graves disease. TCRdb recomputed calls from the multiplex PCR reads with MiXCR, one row per CDR3 protein. The sample lists around 400,000 distinct CDR3 sequences, around 15% seen once, with about 24% in the top ten. The specimen was peripheral blood mononuclear cells (PBMCs), collected at new diagnosis, from a patient treated with antithyroid drugs. The receptors were sampled from a female donor with Graves disease. Each CDR3 is given with its conserved first and last residue. A D gene is named only where the DNA matches it firmly. A row's size may be missing; if present it is once, few, many or a size class.

len	abundance	v_gene	d_gene	j_gene	CDR3nt	CDR3aa
17	many	TRBV11-2	NA	TRBJ2-3	TGTGCCAGCAGCTTAGCTTATGGGGGGCGGATCGTGGATACGCAGTATTTT	CASSLAYGGRIVDTQYF
15	many	TRBV20-1	TRBD2	TRBJ2-3	TGCAGTGCTGACGCCAGAGGCGGGGGGGGCCATACGCAGTATTTT	CSADARGGGGHTQYF
15	many	TRBV12-3/TRBV12-4	TRBD1	TRBJ1-5	TGTGCCAGCAGTCTGACAGGGGCATCCGATCAGCCCCAGCATTTT	CASSLTGASDQPQHF
16	few	TRBV9	NA	TRBJ1-1	TGTGCCAGCAGCGTAGACGATGGCAGGGTGGTTTCTGAAGCTTTCTTT	CASSVDDGRVVSEAFF
14	NA	TRBV6-1	NA	TRBJ2-7	TGTGCCAGCAGTCATCAGGGGCCCCGATACGAGCAGTACTTC	CASSHQGPRYEQYF
15	many	TRBV12-3/TRBV12-4	TRBD1	TRBJ2-2	TGTGCCAGCAGTCTCCCGACAGGGGGAGCCGGGGAGCTGTTTTTT	CASSLPTGGAGELFF
14	few	TRBV10-3	NA	TRBJ2-1	TGTGCCATCAGTGAAATATTGGGGGCCTCCGAGCAGTTCTTC	CAISEILGASEQFF
14	many	TRBV29-1	NA	TRBJ2-7	TGCAGCGTTGAAGAGCAGGGGAGAGACTACGAGCAGTACTTC	CSVEEQGRDYEQYF
16	many	TRBV28	NA	TRBJ2-7	TGTGCCAGCAGTGTGGGGGGGGGGGGACAGGCCTACGAGCAGTACTTC	CASSVGGGGQAYEQYF
12	few	TRBV3-1	TRBD1	TRBJ1-1	TGTGCCAGCAGCCCTGGGACAGGGGAAGCTTTCTTT	CASSPGTGEAFF
14	many	TRBV28	NA	TRBJ1-1	TGTGCCAGCAGCCGACAAAGGGGTAACACTGAAGCTTTCTTT	CASSRQRGNTEAFF
12	many	TRBV3-1	NA	TRBJ2-3	TGTGCCAGCAGCCCGAGAGAGAATACGCAGTATTTT	CASSPRENTQYF
14	many	TRBV5-1	TRBD2	TRBJ2-1	TGCGCCAGCAGCTTCACGGGGGGGGATAATGAGCAGTTCTTC	CASSFTGGDNEQFF
14	many	TRBV15	TRBD2	TRBJ2-7	TGTGCCACCAGCCCAGCGGGGCACTCCTACGAGCAGTACTTC	CATSPAGHSYEQYF
14	many	TRBV11-1	NA	TRBJ2-5	TGTGCCAGCAGCTTACTCAGACTCGGAGAGACCCAGTACTTC	CASSLLRLGETQYF
17	many	TRBV7-2	TRBD2	TRBJ2-1	TGTGCCAGCAGCCCCCGGACTAGCGGGAAAGTCGGCAATGAGCAGTTCTTC	CASSPRTSGKVGNEQFF
17	NA	TRBV27	TRBD2	TRBJ2-2	TGTGCCAGCAGTTTATCGGGGCTAGCGGGAGGCACCGGGGAGCTGTTTTTT	CASSLSGLAGGTGELFF
12	many	TRBV30	TRBD1	TRBJ2-7	TGTGCCTGGAGTCGACAGGGTTACGAGCAGTACTTC	CAWSRQGYEQYF
17	few	TRBV7-9	NA	TRBJ2-5	TGTGCCAGCACGTCCGGGGGGCATGGTTTATTCGAAGAGACCCAGTACTTC	CASTSGGHGLFEETQYF
14	many	TRBV6-1	TRBD1	TRBJ1-2	TGTGCCAGCAGTGAAGTCGGGGACAGCTATGGCTACACCTTC	CASSEVGDSYGYTF
17	many	TRBV28	TRBD1	TRBJ2-1	TGTGCCAGCAGTTTATTGGACAGGGGGCTATCCTACAATGAGCAGTTCTTC	CASSLLDRGLSYNEQFF
13	NA	TRBV7-7	NA	TRBJ1-1	TGTGCCAGCAGCCGCAGGGAAAACACTGAAGCTTTCTTT	CASSRRENTEAFF
14	many	TRBV27	TRBD1	TRBJ1-2	TGTGCCAGCAGCCTCTCGGGACAGAACTATGGCTACACCTTC	CASSLSGQNYGYTF
15	many	TRBV6-1	NA	TRBJ1-5	TGTGCCAGCAGTGATGGGGACTCTAGCAATCAGCCCCAGCATTTT	CASSDGDSSNQPQHF
13	many	TRBV6-1	NA	TRBJ2-7	TGTGCCAGCAGTCCCACCCCAGGTTACGAGCAGTACTTC	CASSPTPGYEQYF
16	many	TRBV7-9	NA	TRBJ2-7	TGTGCCAGCAGCTTAGCGGTGAAGGGAAGAACCTACGAGCAGTACTTC	CASSLAVKGRTYEQYF
15	NA	TRBV6-2/TRBV6-3	TRBD1	TRBJ2-1	TGTGCCAGCAGTTACTCGACAAGGGGGCGGAGTGAGCAGTTCTTC	CASSYSTRGRSEQFF
14	few	TRBV20-1	TRBD2	TRBJ2-1	TGCAGTGCTAGTTCGCTAGCGGAGTACAATGAGCAGTTCTTC	CSASSLAEYNEQFF
15	many	TRBV9	TRBD1	TRBJ1-5	TGTGCCAGCAGCACGACAGGGGGGATAAATCAGCCCCAGCATTTT	CASSTTGGINQPQHF
18	many	TRBV28	NA	TRBJ2-1	TGTGCCAGCAGCACTTATTGGGTCGCAAAGCGGACTGACAATGAGCAGTTCTTC	CASSTYWVAKRTDNEQFF
13	few	TRBV29-1	NA	TRBJ1-2	TGCAGCGCGTCGGACACATCTAACTATGGCTACACCTTC	CSASDTSNYGYTF